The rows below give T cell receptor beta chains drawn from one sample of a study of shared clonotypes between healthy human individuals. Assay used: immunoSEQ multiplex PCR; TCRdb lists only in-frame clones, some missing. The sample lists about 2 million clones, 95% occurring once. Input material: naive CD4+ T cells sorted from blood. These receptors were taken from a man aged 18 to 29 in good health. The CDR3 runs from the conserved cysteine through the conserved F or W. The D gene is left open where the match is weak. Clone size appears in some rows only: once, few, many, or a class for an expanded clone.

cdr3_nt: TGTGCCAGCAGCCCACAGGGGTTCAACACTGAAGCTTTCTTT
cdr3_aa: CASSPQGFNTEAFF
d_call: TRBD1
v_call: TRBV28
clone_size: .
j_call: TRBJ1-1

cdr3_nt: TGTGCCAGCACCACGGCCGGGGGGACCTATGGCTACACCTTC
cdr3_aa: CASTTAGGTYGYTF
d_call: .
v_call: TRBV28
clone_size: once
j_call: TRBJ1-2

cdr3_nt: TGTGCCAGCAGTGGGGGGACAGGGGGAGTCTACGAGCAGTACTTC
cdr3_aa: CASSGGTGGVYEQYF
d_call: TRBD1
v_call: TRBV25-1
clone_size: once
j_call: TRBJ2-7

cdr3_nt: TGTGCCAGCAGAGACCCACCAGGAACAGATACGCAGTATTTT
cdr3_aa: CASRDPPGTDTQYF
d_call: .
v_call: TRBV6-6
clone_size: .
j_call: TRBJ2-3

cdr3_nt: TGTGCCAGCAGCTCTTCTGTGACTGAAGCTTTCTTT
cdr3_aa: CASSSSVTEAFF
d_call: .
v_call: TRBV7-8
clone_size: .
j_call: TRBJ1-1

cdr3_nt: TGCAGTGCTAGCGAACCCAATGAGCAGTTCTTC
cdr3_aa: CSASEPNEQFF
d_call: .
v_call: TRBV20-1
clone_size: .
j_call: TRBJ2-1

cdr3_nt: TGTGCCAGCAGCTCGGGACAGAACTATGGCTACACCTTC
cdr3_aa: CASSSGQNYGYTF
d_call: TRBD1
v_call: TRBV11-1
clone_size: once
j_call: TRBJ1-2

cdr3_nt: TGTGCCAGCAGCTTAGTCGCAAGGGGCCCCCGGGACACCGGGGAGCTGTTTTTT
cdr3_aa: CASSLVARGPRDTGELFF
d_call: .
v_call: TRBV7-9
clone_size: .
j_call: TRBJ2-2

cdr3_nt: TGTGCCAGCAGTTATAGGGATAATTCACCCCTCCACTTT
cdr3_aa: CASSYRDNSPLHF
d_call: .
v_call: TRBV6-5
clone_size: .
j_call: TRBJ1-6

cdr3_nt: TGCGCCAGCAGCCGGCAGGGGGACACTGGGGCTTTCTTT
cdr3_aa: CASSRQGDTGAFF
d_call: TRBD1
v_call: TRBV5-1
clone_size: .
j_call: TRBJ1-1

cdr3_nt: TGTGCCAGCAGCTTCGGGGGGACAGATAATTCACCCCTCCACTTT
cdr3_aa: CASSFGGTDNSPLHF
d_call: TRBD1
v_call: TRBV11-1
clone_size: .
j_call: TRBJ1-6

cdr3_nt: TGTGCCAGCAGCATCCAACCTAACACTGAAGCTTTCTTT
cdr3_aa: CASSIQPNTEAFF
d_call: .
v_call: TRBV14
clone_size: .
j_call: TRBJ1-1

cdr3_nt: TGTGCCAGCAGCTTGGATAGTTTTGGGACAGGGGGCTACGAGCAGTACTTC
cdr3_aa: CASSLDSFGTGGYEQYF
d_call: TRBD1
v_call: TRBV5-4
clone_size: .
j_call: TRBJ2-7

cdr3_nt: TGCAGCGTCGTCGACAGGGGAGTTTCCTACGAGCAGTACTTC
cdr3_aa: CSVVDRGVSYEQYF
d_call: TRBD1
v_call: TRBV29-1
clone_size: .
j_call: TRBJ2-7

cdr3_nt: TGTGCCACCAGCAGAGATCCCTGGAGAGAACACGCCCAGTACTTC
cdr3_aa: CATSRDPWREHAQYF
d_call: .
v_call: TRBV15
clone_size: .
j_call: TRBJ2-5

cdr3_nt: TGTGCCAGCAGCTTAGCGGGGTTTTATGGCTACACCTTC
cdr3_aa: CASSLAGFYGYTF
d_call: .
v_call: TRBV7-2
clone_size: .
j_call: TRBJ1-2